The present T cell receptor (beta chain) was sequenced within a study of glioma-infiltrating T cells after dendritic cell vaccination. As for the study in general: Dendritic cells derived from monocytes and pulsed with autologous tumor lysate formed the vaccine. Study-wide results and limits: Survival was not directly related to TCR clonality in these patients.

Primers: 60 V beta forward and 13 J beta reverse. Assay used: immunoSEQ multiplex PCR; TCRdb lists only in-frame clones, some missing. Seen here are roughly 85,000 clones, roughly 85% observed once, and the top ten hold over 6.5%. This clone was observed a few times. What it binds is not known. The length of the CDR3 is 16 residues. Germline V lookup: CDR1 MRHNA, CDR2 SNTAGT. Germline trimming cut 0 bases from V and 7 bases from J; bases unmatched to any gene: 6. The sample's time point: after dendritic cell vaccination, including at tumor progression/relapse. Before vaccination, two weeks after the third vaccination, and at progression, PBMC were collected.

The sequence was collected from a human donor with glioblastoma. The chain couples TRBV6-4 to TRBJ1-2, with 12 nucleotides matching TRBD1. This sample comprised blood, obtained after dendritic cell vaccination. CDR3 sequence: CASSDSPGQGASGYTF. CDR3 DNA sequence: TGTGCCAGCAGTGACTCGCCGGGACAGGGGGCGAGTGGCTACACCTTC.